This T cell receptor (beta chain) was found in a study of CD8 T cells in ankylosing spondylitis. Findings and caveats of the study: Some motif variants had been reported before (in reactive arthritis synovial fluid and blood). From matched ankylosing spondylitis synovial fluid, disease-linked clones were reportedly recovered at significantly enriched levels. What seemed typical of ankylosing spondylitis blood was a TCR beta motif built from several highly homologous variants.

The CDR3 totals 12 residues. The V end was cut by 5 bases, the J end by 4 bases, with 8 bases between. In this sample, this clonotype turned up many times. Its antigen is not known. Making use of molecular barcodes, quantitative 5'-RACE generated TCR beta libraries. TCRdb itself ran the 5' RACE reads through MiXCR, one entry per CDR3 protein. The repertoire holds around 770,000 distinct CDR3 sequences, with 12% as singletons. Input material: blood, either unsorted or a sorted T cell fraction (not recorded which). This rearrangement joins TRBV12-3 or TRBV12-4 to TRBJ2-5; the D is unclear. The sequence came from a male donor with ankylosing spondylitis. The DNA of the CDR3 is TGTGCCAGCAGTCTACAACTAGAGACCCAGTACTTC. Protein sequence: CASSLQLETQYF.